Listed below are T cell receptor beta chains from one sample, sequenced in a study of identical twins. TCRdb used MiXCR to reprocess the 5' RACE reads, holding one entry per CDR3 protein. This sample has 460,000 or so distinct CDR3 sequences, with approximately 14% found just once. In addition, the sample was reused for a study of yellow fever vaccine responses in identical twins.

Sequenced sample: CD4+ T cells sorted from blood. These TCRs come from a woman under 30 in good health. The CDR3 runs from the conserved cysteine through the conserved F or W. Each record gives: J gene, V gene, clone size, D gene, CDR3 protein, CDR3 DNA. A D gene is named only where the DNA matches it firmly. Only part of the rows carry a size: once, few, many, or a class if the clone is expanded.

J: TRBJ2-5
V: TRBV5-6
size: few
D: TRBD2
CDR3: CASRWTSSETQYF
DNA: TGTGCCAGCAGATGGACTAGTTCGGAGACCCAGTACTTC

J: TRBJ2-5
V: TRBV5-1
size: few
D: TRBD2
CDR3: CASGRTSRQETQYF
DNA: TGCGCCAGCGGCAGGACTAGCAGACAAGAGACCCAGTACTTC

J: TRBJ2-5
V: TRBV12-3/TRBV12-4
size: few
D: NA
CDR3: CASSLSALGLAQETQYF
DNA: TGTGCCAGCAGTTTATCCGCCCTAGGACTTGCGCAAGAGACCCAGTACTTC

J: TRBJ2-7
V: TRBV10-3
size: NA
D: TRBD2
CDR3: CAISRTSGSNEQYF
DNA: TGTGCCATCAGTAGGACTAGCGGGAGCAACGAGCAGTACTTC

J: TRBJ2-2
V: TRBV28
size: many
D: NA
CDR3: CASRTDSANTGELFF
DNA: TGTGCCAGCAGGACGGACAGTGCAAACACCGGGGAGCTGTTTTTT

J: TRBJ2-3
V: TRBV7-2
size: NA
D: NA
CDR3: CASSLVSAGSTDTQYF
DNA: TGTGCCAGCAGCTTAGTTTCGGCAGGTAGCACAGATACGCAGTATTTT

J: TRBJ2-3
V: TRBV7-2
size: NA
D: TRBD2
CDR3: CASSLTGRLAGSTDTQYF
DNA: TGTGCCAGCAGCTTAACGGGCCGACTAGCGGGTAGCACAGATACGCAGTATTTT

J: TRBJ2-2
V: TRBV10-3
size: NA
D: TRBD1
CDR3: CAISEGQGAIGELFF
DNA: TGTGCCATCAGTGAGGGACAGGGGGCGATCGGGGAGCTGTTTTTT

J: TRBJ1-6
V: TRBV12-3/TRBV12-4
size: NA
D: TRBD1
CDR3: CASSLGQGVTPLHF
DNA: TGTGCCAGCAGCCTAGGACAGGGTGTGACACCCCTCCACTTT

J: TRBJ2-3
V: TRBV7-2
size: many
D: TRBD2
CDR3: CASSPVAGGVDTQYF
DNA: TGTGCCAGCAGCCCAGTAGCGGGGGGGGTAGATACGCAGTATTTT

J: TRBJ2-7
V: TRBV3-1
size: few
D: NA
CDR3: CASSQAVVHEQYF
DNA: TGTGCCAGCAGCCAAGCGGTCGTCCACGAGCAGTACTTC

J: TRBJ2-7
V: TRBV29-1
size: few
D: NA
CDR3: CSVGSDYEQYF
DNA: TGCAGCGTTGGGTCGGACTACGAGCAGTACTTC

J: TRBJ2-7
V: TRBV7-2
size: NA
D: TRBD1
CDR3: CASSAGQAHKQYF
DNA: TGTGCCAGCAGCGCGGGACAGGCCCATAAGCAGTACTTC

J: TRBJ2-1
V: TRBV9
size: few
D: TRBD2
CDR3: CASSVAIPRLAGGDEQFF
DNA: TGTGCCAGCAGCGTAGCTATTCCGCGACTAGCGGGAGGCGATGAGCAGTTCTTC

J: TRBJ1-6
V: TRBV9
size: NA
D: NA
CDR3: CASSWALEDSPLHF
DNA: TGTGCCAGCAGCTGGGCCCTGGAGGATTCACCCCTCCACTTT